This passage covers 3 T cell receptor beta chains from one sample sequenced in a study of cytomegalovirus exposure and HLA in healthy donors. It was with 60 Vbeta and 13 Jbeta primers that the PCR ran. Profiling relied on immunoSEQ multiplex PCR, and the TCRdb table lists in-frame clones only, not all of them. This repertoire shows 100,000 to 150,000 clones, 76% found once; its top ten account for approximately 1.8%. The sample consisted of PBMCs. Receptor source: a female donor in good health and CMV-seropositive.

This clone was seen more than once but under ten times. The J gene is TRBJ2-5, the V gene TRBV20-1, with D hard to call. V dropped 3 bases and J dropped 0 bases, with 2 bases sitting between them. The germline CDR1 and CDR2 sequences are DFQATT and SNEGSKA (reference sequence). The CDR3 is 11 residues long. The CDR3 region has the DNA TGCAGTGCTAGTAACCAAGAGACCCAGTACTTC. This encodes CSASNQETQYF.

This chain connects TRBV14 to TRBJ2-5, with 8 positions matching TRBD2. Germline loops: CDR1 SGHDN, CDR2 FVKESK. The ends lost 0 bases at V and 4 bases at J; junction bases unmatched: 10. There are 17 residues in the CDR3. The CDR3 reads CASSQDGKREWLETQYF. The CDR3 DNA follows: TGTGCCAGCAGCCAAGATGGAAAGCGGGAGTGGCTAGAGACCCAGTACTTC.

The chain carries TRBV7-9 and TRBJ1-4, with a weak D call TRBD1 (5 bases). From germline, CDR1 is SEHNR and CDR2 FQNEAQ (reference sequence). The CDR3 runs 14 residues. Trimming stripped 1 base from V and 5 bases from J, with 8 bases between. The CDR3 loop is CASSLDGGNEKLFF. DNA for the CDR3: TGTGCCAGCAGCTTAGATGGGGGGAATGAAAAACTGTTTTTT.